This T cell receptor (beta chain) is from a study of shared clonotypes between healthy human individuals. Looking at the study overall: Donors consisted of a couple of women and a few men between 18 and 49. General observations from the study: Clonotypes which were not shared had lower generation probabilities than clonotypes that all four donors shared.

Worth noting for this clone: The target antigen is unknown.

The authors split each subset's genomic DNA evenly across several immunoSEQ plates. The table came from immunoSEQ multiplex PCR; TCRdb's copy has only in-frame clones and leaves some out. In the table there are 2.5 million or so clones, roughly nine tenths of which are singletons. The sample was naive CD4+ T cells sorted from blood. Subset reported: CD45RA+ positively selected. The receptor comes from a man between 18 and 35 years old in good health.

The CDR3: CSVVRGAEVETQYF. The CDR3 nucleotides read TGCAGCGTTGTGCGGGGGGCGGAAGTAGAGACCCAGTACTTC. The rearrangement uses TRBV29-1 and TRBJ2-5, with 8 bases lining up with TRBD2. V lost 4 bases to trimming and J lost 4 bases; unmatched junction nucleotides: 8. Germline values: CDR1 SQVTM, CDR2 ANQGSEA. CDR3 length equals 14 residues.